Below, 32 T cell receptor beta chains from the same sample are listed, as sequenced in a study of T cell responses to AZD1222 COVID-19 vaccine. Assay: immunoSEQ multiplex PCR; the TCRdb copy retains only in-frame clones and omits some. This repertoire shows about 120,000 clones, approximately 88% found once; its top ten account for around 6%. The source was peripheral blood, collected on day 0 of AZD1222 vaccination. The source is an adult in good health.

The chain employs TRBV7-2 and TRBJ1-1; no definite D call. The V gene's germline CDR1 is SGHTA and CDR2 FQGNSA. Trimming stripped 6 bases from V and 10 bases from J, with 12 bases between. The CDR3 sequence is 11 residues long. The chain's CDR3 is CASRVRRGAFF. The DNA for the CDR3 is TGTGCCAGCAGGGTGCGGCGGGGAGCTTTCTTT.

The genes are TRBV6-2 or TRBV6-3 and TRBJ2-7; D remains unclear. Trimming cost V 7 bases and J 3 bases, with 16 bases left between them. The germline V gene encodes CDR1 MNHEY and CDR2 SVGEGT. CDR3 size: 14 residues. CDR3 loop: CASTPAGSVYEQYF. Written as DNA, the CDR3 is TGTGCCAGCACCCCCGCTGGCAGCGTCTACGAGCAGTACTTC.

The rearrangement uses TRBV3-1 (or the pseudogene TRBV3-2) and TRBJ2-7; 7 bases line up with TRBD1. Germline CDR1 and CDR2: LGHDT and YNNKEL (reference sequence). J gave up 3 bases and V 6 bases, and 8 bases lay outside the gene matches. The CDR3 covers 14 residues. CDR3 coding DNA: TGTGCCAGCAGACTAACGGGACAGAGCTACGAGCAGTACTTC. Translating it yields CASRLTGQSYEQYF.

The genes are TRBV3-1 (or the pseudogene TRBV3-2) and TRBJ2-2, with D unresolved. The germline V gene has CDR1 LGHDT and CDR2 YNNKEL (reference sequence). CDR3 size: 13 residues. V was pared by 4 bases and J by 8 bases, with 11 bases between. For the CDR3, the DNA is TGTGCCAGCAGCCCGACAAATGGGGGGGAGCTGTTTTTT. Residues: CASSPTNGGELFF.

The chain recombines TRBV5-6 with TRBJ1-1; tentative D call: TRBD1 (6 bases). Trimming removed 0 bases at V and 3 bases at J, with 6 bases between. From germline, CDR1 is SGHDT and CDR2 YYEEEE. This CDR3 comprises 13 residues. This chain's CDR3 is CASSLDRDTEAFF. The CDR3 DNA sequence: TGTGCCAGCAGCTTGGACAGGGACACTGAAGCTTTCTTT.

V gene TRBV10-3 combines with J gene TRBJ1-3, with 9 nucleotides matching TRBD1. CDR1 is ENHRY, CDR2 SYGVKD, per germline. This CDR3 has 14 amino acids. Losses at the gene ends were 4 bases for V and 4 bases for J; bases not matched to a gene: 2. The CDR3 protein is CAISVGTGGNTIYF. The DNA for the CDR3 is TGTGCCATCAGTGTCGGGACAGGGGGAAACACCATATATTTT.

The chain carries TRBV19 and TRBJ1-1, with D hard to call. Trimming stripped 5 bases from V and 1 base from J, with 14 bases between. Germline V gene lookup returns CDR1 LNHDA and CDR2 SQIVND (reference sequence). CDR3 length: 15 residues. Written as DNA, the CDR3 is TGTGCCAGTAGTGCCTACGACGCGGGGAACACTGAAGCTTTCTTT. It yields the protein CASSAYDAGNTEAFF.

The chain combines TRBV30 with TRBJ1-4, with 9 bases lining up with TRBD1. After removal of 2 bases from V and 8 bases from J, the junction contained 9 bases not matched to a gene. CDR1 GTSNPN and CDR2 SVGIG come from the germline V gene (reference sequence). This CDR3 contains 15 residues. The CDR3 sequence is CAWSPRTGTGEKLFF. CDR3 bases: TGTGCCTGGAGTCCGAGGACAGGGACAGGGGAAAAACTGTTTTTT.

The rearrangement uses TRBV5-1 and TRBJ1-1, with D possibly matching TRBD1 (6 bases). This CDR3 has 11 amino acids. Looked up from germline, CDR1 is SGHRS and CDR2 is YFSETQ. V gave up 6 bases and J gave up 7 bases, with 10 bases separating them. CDR3 in amino acids: CASKGEFEAFF. The CDR3 bases are TGCGCCAGCAAGGGGGAGTTTGAAGCTTTCTTT.

The V gene is TRBV18, the J gene TRBJ1-3; the D is unclear. Germline assignment: CDR1 KGHSH and CDR2 LQKENI. CDR3 length equals 15 residues. The V and J ends lost 5 bases and 0 bases respectively, with 11 bases between them. In DNA form, the CDR3 reads TGTGCCAGCTCAGCCGACCCACTCTCTGGAAACACCATATATTTT. Protein: CASSADPLSGNTIYF.

The chain employs TRBV20-1 and TRBJ1-1; 7 bases match TRBD1. The CDR3 length is 12 residues. Germline CDR1 and CDR2: DFQATT and SNEGSKA (reference sequence). The junction had 4 bases not matched to a gene; V was cut back by 3 bases and J by 6 bases. CDR3 region: CSASRGGAEAFF. The CDR3 bases are TGCAGTGCTAGTCGAGGGGGCGCTGAAGCTTTCTTT.

The chain combines TRBV6-5 with TRBJ2-7, with 11 bases matching TRBD2. The J segment lost 3 bases and the V segment lost 4 bases, leaving 2 bases of the junction unmatched. Looked up from germline, CDR1 is MNHEY and CDR2 is SVGAGI. CDR3 length: 14 amino acids. CDR3 bases: TGTGCCAGCAGTTCACTAGCGGGAGTCTACGAGCAGTACTTC. Its protein product is CASSSLAGVYEQYF.

The chain employs TRBV7-9 and TRBJ1-1, with D unclear. This CDR3 contains 12 residues. Per germline, CDR1 SEHNR and CDR2 FQNEAQ (reference sequence). V lost 1 base and J 6 bases, leaving 6 bases between the germline ends. CDR3 region: CASSLGAAEAFF. CDR3 nucleotides: TGTGCCAGCAGCTTAGGAGCGGCTGAAGCTTTCTTT.

The chain couples TRBV5-4 to TRBJ2-3; 7 bases align to TRBD2. Germline trimming cut 4 bases from V and 5 bases from J; bases unmatched to any gene: 10. CDR1 is SGHNT and CDR2 is YYREEE in the germline V gene (reference sequence). The CDR3 extends over 15 amino acids. CDR3 DNA: TGTGCCAGCAGCCCGCCTTACGCGGGGGAAGATACGCAGTATTTT. Translating it yields CASSPPYAGEDTQYF.

The CDR3 region is CASSDRGYSNQPQHF. In nucleotides, the CDR3 is TGTGCCAGTAGTGACAGGGGGTATAGCAATCAGCCCCAGCATTTT. This chain uses TRBV19 with TRBJ1-5; 9 positions agree with TRBD1. The ends lost 5 bases at V and 0 bases at J; junction bases unmatched: 2. The CDR3 extends over 15 amino acids. Germline assignment: CDR1 LNHDA and CDR2 SQIVND (reference sequence).

The J gene is TRBJ2-1, the V gene TRBV6-6; D possibly corresponds to TRBD1 (5 bases). The germline CDR1 and CDR2 sequences are MNHNY and SVGAGI (reference sequence). The V and J ends lost 2 bases and 5 bases respectively, with 13 bases between them. The CDR3 totals 15 residues. The CDR3 here is CASSYEPAGNNEQFF. The DNA of the CDR3 is TGTGCCAGCAGTTACGAGCCGGCAGGGAACAATGAGCAGTTCTTC.

The rearrangement links TRBV29-1 to TRBJ1-5; D is unresolved. CDR1 is SQVTM and CDR2 is ANQGSEA in the germline V gene. The V end was cut by 4 bases, the J end by 2 bases, with 6 bases between. There are 12 residues in the CDR3. CDR3 amino acids: CSVGSGNQPQHF. The CDR3 DNA sequence: TGCAGCGTTGGAAGTGGCAATCAGCCCCAGCATTTT.

This chain uses TRBV7-9 with TRBJ1-1; the D gene is possibly TRBD1 (5 bases). Germline CDR1 is SEHNR and CDR2 is FQNEAQ (reference sequence). The CDR3 is made up of 14 amino acids. Deletions cut 2 bases from V and 1 base from J, with 8 bases between. The CDR3 coding sequence is TGTGCCAGCAGCTTAAACCAGGGGAACACTGAAGCTTTCTTT. Its protein product is CASSLNQGNTEAFF.

The chain has TRBV6-1 and TRBJ1-5; D not certain. The CDR3 length is 12 residues. Between the trimmed V and J ends, which lost 3 bases and 7 bases, there was a span of 7 bases. CDR1 is MNHNS and CDR2 is SASEGT in the germline V gene. The CDR3 reads CASSDRIQPQHF. The CDR3 bases are TGTGCCAGCAGTGATCGAATCCAGCCCCAGCATTTT.

The CDR3 DNA follows: TGTGCCAGCAGTTACTCGACCGGAAACACCATATATTTT. It translates to CASSYSTGNTIYF. J is TRBJ1-3 and V is TRBV6-2 or TRBV6-3; D is uncertain. CDR3 length: 13 residues. Germline CDR1 MNHEY, CDR2 SVGEGT. Trimming pared 0 bases from V and 4 bases from J, leaving 4 bases between.

The chain has TRBV2 and TRBJ1-1; tentative D call: TRBD1 (6 bases). The ends were cut back, 2 bases at V and 3 bases at J, with 13 bases in the middle. The CDR3 covers 15 residues. Looked up from germline, CDR1 is SNHLY and CDR2 is FYNNEI. The chain's CDR3 is CASSETPPGDTEAFF. The CDR3 DNA sequence: TGTGCCAGCAGTGAAACCCCGCCAGGGGACACTGAAGCTTTCTTT.

The V gene is TRBV28, the J gene TRBJ2-3, with unresolved D. This CDR3 has 14 residues. CDR1 and CDR2 from the germline V gene are MDHEN and SYDVKM. Deletions cut 5 bases from V and 0 bases from J, with 9 bases between. CDR3 nucleotide sequence: TGTGCCAGCAGTCGTTTCGACAGCACAGATACGCAGTATTTT. This sequence encodes CASSRFDSTDTQYF.

This chain connects TRBV6-2 or TRBV6-3 to TRBJ1-4, with 7 bases fitting TRBD1. The CDR3 totals 15 residues. Germline lookup yields CDR1 MNHEY and CDR2 SVGEGT. Germline trimming cut 3 bases from V and 4 bases from J; bases unmatched to any gene: 5. The CDR3 is CASSYRDSYNEKLFF. CDR3 DNA: TGTGCCAGCAGTTATCGGGACAGCTATAATGAAAAACTGTTTTTT.

The rearrangement uses TRBV30 and TRBJ1-1; possible D gene TRBD1, 6 bases. The V and J ends lost 0 bases and 0 bases respectively, with 11 bases between them. The CDR3 length is 15 residues. Germline V lookup: CDR1 GTSNPN, CDR2 SVGIG (reference sequence). The CDR3 region has the DNA TGTGCCTGGAGTGTGGGGGGCTATATGAACACTGAAGCTTTCTTT. It yields the protein CAWSVGGYMNTEAFF.

This chain joins TRBV5-1 and TRBJ2-1, with 11 bases that match TRBD2. Germline V CDR1 and CDR2: SGHRS, YFSETQ. V lost 4 bases and J lost 6; bases outside the gene matches: 9. The CDR3 is made up of 16 amino acids. The DNA for the CDR3 is TGCGCCAGCAGCCCCTTACTAGCGGGAGAGGGCAATGAGCAGTTCTTC. It codes for CASSPLLAGEGNEQFF.

This chain connects TRBV6-5 to TRBJ1-6; perhaps TRBD1 as D (5 bases). With 4 bases removed from V and 10 bases from J, the gap between germline ends came to 14 bases. The CDR3 is 14 residues long. The V gene's germline CDR1 is MNHEY and CDR2 SVGAGI. CDR3 sequence: CASSWAGKGSPLHF. The CDR3 DNA is TGTGCCAGCAGTTGGGCAGGGAAGGGCTCACCCCTCCACTTT.

The J gene is TRBJ2-7, the V gene TRBV5-1; 9 bases fit TRBD2. V lost 4 bases, J lost 7 bases, and 6 bases stayed unmatched. The CDR3 consists of 13 residues. Looked up from germline, CDR1 is SGHRS and CDR2 is YFSETQ. The CDR3 coding sequence is TGCGCCAGCAGCATAGGTCTAGCGGGGGAGCAGTACTTC. Translating it yields CASSIGLAGEQYF.

The V and J genes are TRBV15 and TRBJ1-4; D unclear. The CDR3 covers 12 residues. Germline V gene lookup returns CDR1 LNHNV and CDR2 YYDKDF (reference sequence). Trimming took 1 base from V and 5 from J, leaving 2 bases between them. The CDR3 nucleotides are TGTGCCACCAGCAGAGGGAATGAAAAACTGTTTTTT. Amino acid sequence: CATSRGNEKLFF.

This chain connects TRBV5-5 to TRBJ2-3; D is perhaps TRBD2 (6 bases). Germline CDR1 reads SGHKS; CDR2 reads YYEKEE (reference sequence). Trimming took off 7 bases at V and 1 base at J, with 13 bases between the two ends. The CDR3 has 14 amino acids. The CDR3 reads CASGRERGTDTQYF. CDR3 nucleotides: TGTGCCAGCGGAAGGGAGCGGGGCACAGATACGCAGTATTTT. Full variable domain (missing parts from reference TRBV5-5 and TRBJ2-3): DAGVTQSPTHLIKTRGQQVTLRCSPISGHKSVSWYQQVLGQGPQFIFQYYEKEERGRGNFPDRFSARQFPNYSSELNVNALLLGDSALYLCASGRERGTDTQYFGPGTRLTVL.

The chain combines TRBV7-9 with TRBJ1-2; the D gene is possibly TRBD1 (5 bases). Germline CDR1 is SEHNR and CDR2 is FQNEAQ (reference sequence). This CDR3 spans 13 amino acids. The V gene lost 6 bases and the J gene lost 3 bases, with 11 bases spanning the gap. CDR3 coding DNA: TGTGCCAGCAGTTCCAGGGAGGACTATGGCTACACCTTC. It codes for CASSSREDYGYTF.

This chain connects TRBV12-2 to TRBJ2-7; TRBD1 is taken as the D call from the table, unchecked against the DNA. TRBV12-2 is shown as a pseudogene. The CDR3 sequence is 15 residues long. The chain's CDR3 is CASRLKPGQLYEQYF. The CDR3 DNA reads as TGTGCAAGTCGCCTCAAGCCGGGACAGCTCTACGAGCAGTACTTC.

The V gene is TRBV5-1, the J gene TRBJ2-7; D call uncertain. The V gene lost 3 bases and the J gene lost 4 bases, with 14 bases spanning the gap. Germline loops: CDR1 SGHRS, CDR2 YFSETQ. The CDR3 is 14 residues long. The CDR3 bases are TGCGCCAGCAGCTCGACCCCTACAGAGTACGAGCAGTACTTC. Its translation is CASSSTPTEYEQYF.